What follows is one T cell receptor (beta chain) and its context. The antigen is not known. This specimen comes from a study of cytomegalovirus exposure and HLA in healthy donors. PCR was performed using 60 Vbeta and 13 Jbeta primers. Generated by immunoSEQ multiplex PCR, the TCRdb table keeps only in-frame clones and is missing some. The data contain around 160,000 clones, almost 80% of them singletons. The germline V gene encodes CDR1 SGHRS and CDR2 YFSETQ. Deletions cut 1 base from V and 5 bases from J, with 9 bases between. The length of the CDR3 is 13 residues. Study-level results: Reports showed the classifier diagnosing cytomegalovirus status with high specificity and sensitivity.

The clonotype originates from a man aged 18 to 35 in good health and CMV-seropositive. The rearrangement joins TRBV5-1 to TRBJ2-5, with D perhaps TRBD1 (7 bases). Sequencing was carried out using PBMCs. CDR3 sequence reads: CASSLSGGETQYF. CDR3 nucleotides: TGCGCCAGCAGCTTGTCAGGGGGGGAGACCCAGTACTTC.